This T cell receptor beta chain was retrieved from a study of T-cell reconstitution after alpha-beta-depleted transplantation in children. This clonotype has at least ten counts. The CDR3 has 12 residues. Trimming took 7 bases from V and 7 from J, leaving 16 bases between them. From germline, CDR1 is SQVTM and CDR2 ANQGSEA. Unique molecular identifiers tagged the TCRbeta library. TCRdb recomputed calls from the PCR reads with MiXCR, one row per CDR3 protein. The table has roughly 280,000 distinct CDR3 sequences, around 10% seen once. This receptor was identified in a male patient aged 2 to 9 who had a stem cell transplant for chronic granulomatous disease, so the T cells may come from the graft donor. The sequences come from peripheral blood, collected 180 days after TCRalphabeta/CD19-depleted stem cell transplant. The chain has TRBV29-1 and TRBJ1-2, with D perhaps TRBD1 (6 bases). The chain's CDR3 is CSAQGKRFGYTF. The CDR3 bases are TGCAGCGCCCAGGGGAAGCGATTTGGCTACACCTTC.